The clone carrying this TCR beta chain was observed at least ten times. CDR1 is PRHDT, CDR2 FYEKMQ, per germline (reference sequence). With 5 bases removed from V and 0 bases from J, the gap between germline ends came to 10 bases. This CDR3 has 14 amino acids. This entry is derived from a study of T cells after yellow fever vaccination. The authors made TCR cDNA by 5'RACE template switching, adding a universal primer site and UMIs. TCRdb re-called the 5' RACE reads with MiXCR, one entry per CDR3 protein. The data contain a few hundred thousand distinct CDR3 sequences, less than 9.5% of them singletons.

This rearrangement joins TRBV13 to TRBJ1-1, with D unresolved. This sequence was found in a man in his late teens or twenties who received the YFV17D yellow fever vaccine. Sample: PBMCs, taken approximately 40 days after the first yellow fever vaccination. The CDR3 DNA reads as TGTGCCAGCAGCCCCGGACCAATGAACACTGAAGCTTTCTTT. This codes for CASSPGPMNTEAFF. The variable domain in full, with the rest retrieved from reference TRBV13 and TRBJ1-1, is AAGVIQSPRHLIKEKRETATLKCYPIPRHDTVYWYQQGPGQDPQFLISFYEKMQSDKGSIPDRFSAQQFSDYHSELNMSSLELGDSALYFCASSPGPMNTEAFFGQGTRLTVV.